In its sample, the clone carrying this T cell receptor (beta chain) was seen once. Original analysis: Amplification of reference gene primers provided the estimated nucleated cell counts. Only in-frame clones appear in the TCRdb table, and some are missing; sequencing was by immunoSEQ multiplex PCR. V and J calls and clone size are copied from that table; D and trimming were computed from the DNA. The sample lists about 280,000 clones, about nine tenths occurring once. The data stem from a study of blood T cell repertoires in COVID-19. Looking at the study overall: Spain, Italy and the United States supplied samples that represented acute and convalescent COVID-19. Sources were T cells, B-cell-depleted T cells, or PBMCs; the material itself was cDNA or gDNA.

This TCR was sampled from a woman aged 35 to 49 who had recovered from COVID-19. What was sequenced was peripheral blood.

The CDR3 region has the DNA TGTGCCAGCAGCCAAGGCCGCGGGGTCTCCTACGAGCAGTACTTC. It yields the protein CASSQGRGVSYEQYF. The gene calls are TRBV3-1 (or the pseudogene TRBV3-2) and TRBJ2-7, with D tentatively TRBD2 (6 bases). Germline V gene data show CDR1 as LGHDT and CDR2 as YNNKEL (reference sequence). This CDR3 comprises 15 residues. The germline V and J ends were trimmed by 1 base and 0 bases, with 10 bases remaining between them.